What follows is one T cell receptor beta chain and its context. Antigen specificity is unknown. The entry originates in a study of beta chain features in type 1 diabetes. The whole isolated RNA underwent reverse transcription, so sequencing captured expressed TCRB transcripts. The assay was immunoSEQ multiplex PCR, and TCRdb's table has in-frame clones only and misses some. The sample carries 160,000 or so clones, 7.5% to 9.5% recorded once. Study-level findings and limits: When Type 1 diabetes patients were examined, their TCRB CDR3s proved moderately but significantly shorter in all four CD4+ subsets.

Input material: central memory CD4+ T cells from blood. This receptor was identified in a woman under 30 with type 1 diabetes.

CDR3 region: CAISPDRGGYNEQFF. In nucleotides, the CDR3 is TGTGCCATCAGCCCCGACAGGGGGGGGTACAATGAGCAGTTCTTC. V is TRBV10-3 and J is TRBJ2-1; 9 bases are a match to TRBD1. The length of the CDR3 is 15 residues. The germline CDR1 and CDR2 sequences are ENHRY and SYGVKD. V was clipped by 6 bases and J by 4 bases; unmatched bases: 7.